This T cell receptor beta chain was recovered during a study of T cells expressing NK-cell markers. Study as a whole: Seven HCMV-seropositive donors and one seronegative donor made up the eight sequenced donors.

Generation of TCR beta cDNA was performed by 5'RACE template switching incorporating UMIs. From its re-call of the 5' RACE reads, TCRdb lists each CDR3 protein once, without DNA. This table holds a few hundred thousand distinct CDR3 sequences. Regarding the study as a whole: HCMV specificity was not established for the expanded NKG2C+ T cell clones. Four donors showed these clonotypes also leading the CD3+CD56-NKG2C+ fraction.

Worth noting for this clonotype: Its antigen remains unknown.

The germline V gene has CDR1 ENHRY and CDR2 SYGVKD. This CDR3 spans 18 amino acids. Sequenced: blood T cells: a sorted CD56 or NKG2C T cell subset, CD4+ or CD8+ T cells, or bulk PBMC T cells (not recorded which). This TCR was sampled from a man aged 18 to 70 in good health. The chain joins TRBV10-3 to TRBJ2-1; TCRdb proposes TRBD2, but this gene call is untestable without DNA. The CDR3 here is CAISEPTALAGVKGEQFF.